These 23 T cell receptor beta chains originate from one sample sequenced in a study of shared T cell receptors in the human thymus. Generated by immunoSEQ multiplex PCR, the TCRdb table keeps only in-frame clones and is missing some. Found here are about 660,000 clones, roughly 90% of them singletons; the top ten hold over 0.008%. These records were also assigned to another study, of human thymus T cells.

The sequenced sample consisted of thymocytes. All receptors come from a boy less than two years old with a congenital heart defect.

This clone was seen a few times. The V call is TRBV15, the J call TRBJ2-7; TRBD1 might be the D (6 bases). This CDR3 has 16 residues. The germline V gene encodes CDR1 LNHNV and CDR2 YYDKDF (reference sequence). The V gene lost 1 base and the J gene lost 7 bases, with 20 bases spanning the gap. The CDR3 loop is CATSRGQAFIGWEQYF. The CDR3 DNA follows: TGTGCCACCAGCAGAGGACAGGCTTTTATTGGGTGGGAGCAGTACTTC.

The chain combines TRBV6-4 with TRBJ1-1; D gene ambiguous. Trimming left V 0 bases short and J 1 base short, with 9 bases between. There are 15 residues in the CDR3. The germline CDR1 and CDR2 sequences are MRHNA and SNTAGT. The CDR3 bases are TGTGCCAGCAGTGACTCTGAGGGCAAGAACACTGAAGCTTTCTTT. Protein: CASSDSEGKNTEAFF.

The chain uses TRBV9 and TRBJ2-1; 8 bases are a match to TRBD2. This CDR3 has 18 amino acids. V shed 5 bases, J shed 3 bases, and the junction held 16 bases outside the gene matches. CDR1 is SGDLS and CDR2 is YYNGEE in the germline V gene. The CDR3 bases are TGTGCCAGCAGTTTGCCCTCAGCGGGAGCCCCCCACTACAATGAGCAGTTCTTC. It codes for CASSLPSAGAPHYNEQFF.

The rearrangement joins TRBV15 to TRBJ2-7; D possibly corresponds to TRBD1 (5 bases). V dropped 1 base and J dropped 0 bases, with 16 bases sitting between them. The CDR3 is made up of 17 amino acids. Looked up from germline, CDR1 is LNHNV and CDR2 is YYDKDF (reference sequence). The CDR3 here is CATSRATRAGISYEQYF. The CDR3 DNA follows: TGTGCCACCAGCAGAGCTACCCGGGCAGGGATCTCCTACGAGCAGTACTTC.

The V gene is TRBV7-2, the J gene TRBJ2-5; D ambiguous. The CDR3 spans 13 residues. The V gene's germline CDR1 is SGHTA and CDR2 FQGNSA. The V end lost 4 bases, the J end lost 3 bases, and 9 bases lay between the germline ends. CDR3: CASSSPAEETQYF. DNA for the CDR3: TGTGCCAGCAGCTCCCCTGCAGAAGAGACCCAGTACTTC.

V gene TRBV5-5 combines with J gene TRBJ2-7, with TRBD1 identical over 9 bases. With 4 bases clipped from V and 0 bases from J, the junction kept 8 bases outside the gene matches. The CDR3 loop spans 16 amino acids. Germline lookup yields CDR1 SGHKS and CDR2 YYEKEE (reference sequence). The DNA for the CDR3 is TGTGCCAGCAGCAGGACAGGGGAGATCGCCTCCTACGAGCAGTACTTC. This sequence encodes CASSRTGEIASYEQYF.

V is TRBV19 and J is TRBJ2-3; tentatively, D is TRBD1 (6 bases). Trimming stripped 4 bases from V and 2 bases from J, with 13 bases between. This CDR3 region has 15 residues. Germline values: CDR1 LNHDA, CDR2 SQIVND (reference sequence). DNA of the CDR3: TGTGCCAGTAGTACCACAGGGAAATCCACAGATACGCAGTATTTT. It is translated as CASSTTGKSTDTQYF.

The CDR3 DNA follows: TGTGCCAGCAGGCGGGAGCGCGATACGCAGTATTTT. Its protein product is CASRRERDTQYF. J is TRBJ2-3 and V is TRBV5-4, with TRBD2 matching over 7 bases. CDR1 and CDR2 (germline): SGHNT, YYREEE (reference sequence). This CDR3 is 12 amino acids long. J was trimmed by 6 bases and V by 5 bases; bases with no gene match: 3. The whole variable domain, remainder taken from reference TRBV5-4 and TRBJ2-3, is ETGVTQSPTHLIKTRGQQVTLRCSSQSGHNTVSWYQQALGQGPQFIFQYYREEENGRGNFPPRFSGLQFPNYSSELNVNALELDDSALYLCASRRERDTQYFGPGTRLTVL.

The V call is TRBV30, the J call TRBJ2-7, with a weak D call TRBD1 (6 bases). V gave up 5 bases and J gave up 1 base, with 12 bases separating them. The germline CDR1 and CDR2 sequences are GTSNPN and SVGIG (reference sequence). The CDR3 has 13 amino acids. The CDR3 sequence is CAWAYRESYEQYF. Written as DNA, the CDR3 is TGTGCCTGGGCTTACAGGGAGTCCTACGAGCAGTACTTC. The complete variable domain, with remaining parts taken from reference TRBV30 and TRBJ2-7, reads SQTIHQWPATLVQPVGSPLSLECTVEGTSNPNLYWYRQAAGRGLQLLFYSVGIGQISSEVPQNLSASRPQDRQFILSSKKLLLSDSGFYLCAWAYRESYEQYFGPGTRLTVT.

The rearrangement joins TRBV7-2 to TRBJ1-1; D may be TRBD1 (6 bases). The ends were cut back, 7 bases at V and 6 bases at J, with 12 bases in the middle. Germline CDR1 reads SGHTA; CDR2 reads FQGNSA. CDR3 length equals 12 residues. The CDR3 sequence is CASTQGRAEAFF. CDR3 DNA: TGTGCCAGCACCCAGGGGCGCGCTGAAGCTTTCTTT.

The V and J genes are TRBV10-3 and TRBJ2-3; D perhaps matches TRBD1 (5 bases). Trimming took 6 bases from V and 0 from J, leaving 10 bases between them. This CDR3 is built from 14 residues. Germline V gene data show CDR1 as ENHRY and CDR2 as SYGVKD. In DNA form, the CDR3 reads TGTGCCATCAGGAAACAGGAAAGCACAGATACGCAGTATTTT. Protein sequence: CAIRKQESTDTQYF.

V is TRBV2 and J is TRBJ2-1; D might be TRBD2 (7 bases). V was cut by 11 bases and J by 4 bases, with 9 bases left in between. This CDR3 spans 11 amino acids. Germline V gene sequence: CDR1 SNHLY, CDR2 FYNNEI. The CDR3 protein is CAGGAYNEQFF. The CDR3 DNA follows: TGTGCCGGGGGGGCTTACAATGAGCAGTTCTTC.

The chain joins TRBV7-2 to TRBJ2-1; TRBD2 matches at 14 bases. Germline loops: CDR1 SGHTA, CDR2 FQGNSA. Trimming took 5 bases from V and 2 from J; bases not matched to a gene: 8. CDR3 length: 18 residues. CDR3 coding DNA: TGTGCCAGCAGCGGACTAGCGGGGGGCGGCGTCCCCTACAATGAGCAGTTCTTC. It translates to CASSGLAGGGVPYNEQFF.

The J gene is TRBJ2-2, the V gene TRBV27, with a possible D match to TRBD1 (5 bases). From germline, CDR1 is MNHEY and CDR2 SMNVEV (reference sequence). The CDR3 has 16 amino acids. V was pared by 4 bases and J by 2 bases, with 14 bases between. The CDR3: CASSCPGQGNTGELFF. In DNA form, the CDR3 reads TGTGCCAGCAGTTGTCCAGGCCAGGGAAACACCGGGGAGCTGTTTTTT.

This clone appeared once. V is TRBV18 and J is TRBJ1-1, with a possible D match to TRBD1 (5 bases). V shed 5 bases and J shed 1 base, with 23 bases lying between them. The V gene's germline CDR1 is KGHSH and CDR2 LQKENI. The CDR3 is made up of 18 amino acids. The CDR3 sequence is CASSSGRDWEGGNTEAFF. DNA for the CDR3: TGTGCCAGCTCATCAGGCCGGGACTGGGAGGGAGGGAACACTGAAGCTTTCTTT.

This clone was found a few times. The chain recombines TRBV2 with TRBJ2-2, with D possibly being TRBD2 (5 bases). Germline CDR1 SNHLY, CDR2 FYNNEI. The ends were cut back, 6 bases at V and 1 base at J, with 9 bases in the middle. The CDR3 loop spans 14 amino acids. CDR3: CASRDSRNTGELFF. In DNA, the CDR3 is TGTGCCAGCAGGGACTCCCGGAACACCGGGGAGCTGTTTTTT.

On this clone itself: Other DNA variants within this sample encode the same CDR3. V and J are TRBV7-9 and TRBJ2-2; 15 nucleotides align to TRBD2. V shed 5 bases and J 5 bases; nucleotides not matched to a gene: 3. Germline V gives CDR1 SEHNR, CDR2 FQNEAQ (reference sequence). The CDR3 is made up of 16 amino acids. CDR3 nucleotides: TGTGCCAGCAGCCTTGGGACTAGCGGGAGGACCGGGGAGCTGTTTTTT. This codes for CASSLGTSGRTGELFF.

The gene calls are TRBV4-2 and TRBJ2-4, with 10 bases aligning to TRBD2. The junction had 5 bases not matched to a gene; V was cut back by 0 bases and J by 0 bases. The germline V gene encodes CDR1 LGHNA and CDR2 YNFKEQ. This CDR3 contains 18 residues. DNA for the CDR3: TGTGCCAGCAGCCAAGATAGGCTAGCGGGGGAAGCCAAAAACATTCAGTACTTC. Its translation is CASSQDRLAGEAKNIQYF.

The chain carries TRBV29-1 and TRBJ2-5, with a possible D match to TRBD2 (5 bases). V shed 8 bases and J shed 5 bases, with 15 bases lying between them. This CDR3 contains 12 residues. CDR1 is SQVTM and CDR2 is ANQGSEA in the germline V gene. CDR3 protein: CSTSGIRETQYF. The CDR3 DNA reads as TGCAGCACCTCCGGGATAAGGGAGACCCAGTACTTC.

The chain is built from TRBV28 and TRBJ2-2; maybe TRBD2 (5 bases). This CDR3 region has 17 residues. V dropped 3 bases and J dropped 5 bases, with 19 bases sitting between them. Germline loops: CDR1 MDHEN, CDR2 SYDVKM. The CDR3 spells CASSLVFPGSGTGELFF. In nucleotides, the CDR3 is TGTGCCAGCAGTTTGGTATTTCCGGGCTCGGGGACCGGGGAGCTGTTTTTT.

The gene calls are TRBV23-1 and TRBJ1-2, with 9 bases fitting TRBD1. TRBV23-1 has ORF status, its function being uncertain. The CDR3 extends over 15 amino acids. Trimming cost V 2 bases and J 3 bases; bases outside gene matches: 4. The CDR3 bases are TGCGCCAGCAGTCAACCGGGACAGGGCTACTATGGCTACACCTTC. This gives the protein CASSQPGQGYYGYTF.

The rearrangement uses TRBV14 and TRBJ2-7; a possible D gene is TRBD1 (6 bases). V lost 0 bases to trimming and J lost 0 bases, with 18 bases between them. Germline CDR1 and CDR2: SGHDN and FVKESK. CDR3 length equals 18 residues. The CDR3 sequence is CASSQEPSPGESSYEQYF. The CDR3 coding sequence is TGTGCCAGCAGCCAAGAGCCCTCCCCAGGGGAGAGCTCCTACGAGCAGTACTTC.

The rearrangement uses TRBV18 and TRBJ1-3; no definite D call. This CDR3 spans 16 amino acids. V was trimmed by 3 bases and J by 4 bases, leaving 16 bases between them. Germline-derived CDR1 and CDR2 are KGHSH and LQKENI. The CDR3 loop is CASSPNTNRPGNTIYF. The CDR3 DNA reads TGTGCCAGCTCACCCAACACTAATCGTCCAGGAAACACCATATATTTT.